This record concerns one TCR beta chain sequence. What it binds is unknown. Some clones are missing from TCRdb's copy, which holds only in-frame ones; the method was immunoSEQ multiplex PCR. The data contain some 110,000 clones, 90% to 95% of them singletons. The entry originates in a study of T cell repertoires and HLA-DP antigens. Looking at the study overall: Alloantigens: one with one groove difference and one with ten differences versus self.

V was pared by 2 bases and J by 5 bases, with 2 bases between. CDR1 is LGHNT and CDR2 is FRNRAP in the germline V gene. This CDR3 contains 11 residues. General study results and limits: Naive and memory CD4+ cells were analysed together, not apart.

This sequence originates from a woman aged 18-30 years in good health and CMV-seronegative. The sequencing input was CD4+ T cells from PBMCs. The J gene is TRBJ2-3, the V gene TRBV12-5; no definite D call. The CDR3 DNA follows: TGTGCTAGTGGTTTGCGAGATACGCAGTATTTT. Amino acid sequence: CASGLRDTQYF.